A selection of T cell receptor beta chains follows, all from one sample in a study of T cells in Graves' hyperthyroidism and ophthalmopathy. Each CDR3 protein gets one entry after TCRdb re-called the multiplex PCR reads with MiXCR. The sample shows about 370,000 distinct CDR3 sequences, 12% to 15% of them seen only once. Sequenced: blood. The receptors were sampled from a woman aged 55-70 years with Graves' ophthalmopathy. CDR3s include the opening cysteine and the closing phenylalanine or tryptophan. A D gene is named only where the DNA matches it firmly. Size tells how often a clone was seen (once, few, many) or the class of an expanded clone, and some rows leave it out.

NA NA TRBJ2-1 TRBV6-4 TGTGCCAGCAGTGAGGGGCCTAGCGTACTCAATGAGCAGTTCTTC CASSEGPSVLNEQFF
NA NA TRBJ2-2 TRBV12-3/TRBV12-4 TGTGCCAGCATTCCGAGCGCAGGGTCCGGGGAGCTGTTTTTT CASIPSAGSGELFF
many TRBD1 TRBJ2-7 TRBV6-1 TGTGCCAGCAGACACTCGGGACAGGGGTCCTACGAGCAGTACTTC CASRHSGQGSYEQYF
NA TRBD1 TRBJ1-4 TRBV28 TGTGCCAGCAGTTCTCCCGGACAGGGGGAAAAACTGTTTTTT CASSSPGQGEKLFF
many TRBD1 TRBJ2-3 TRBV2 TGTGCCAGCAGGTGGGACAGACCTAGCACAGATACGCAGTATTTT CASRWDRPSTDTQYF
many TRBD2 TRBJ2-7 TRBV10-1 TGCGCCAGCTCAGGGGGACTAGCGGGTGCAAACTCCTACGAGCAGTACTTC CASSGGLAGANSYEQYF
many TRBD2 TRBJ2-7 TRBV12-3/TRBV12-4 TGTGCCAGCACCCAAGCGGGAGGAGGAACCTACGAGCAGTACTTC CASTQAGGGTYEQYF
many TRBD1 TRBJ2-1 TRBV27 TGTGCCAGCAGTTCCGTGTGGACAGGGGGCAATGAGCAGTTCTTC CASSSVWTGGNEQFF
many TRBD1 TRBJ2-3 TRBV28 TGTGCCAGCACCTCTCGCAGGCGCTCAGGGGGTACGCAGTATTTT CASTSRRRSGGTQYF
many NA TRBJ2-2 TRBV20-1 TGCAGTGCTCGAGAGTCCTGGGCGACCGGGGAGCTGTTTTTT CSARESWATGELFF
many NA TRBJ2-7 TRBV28 TGTGCCAGCAGTTCGAATCTCTACGAGCAGTACTTC CASSSNLYEQYF
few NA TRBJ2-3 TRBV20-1 TGCAGTGCTTCAACAGGGAGCGCAGATACGCAGTATTTT CSASTGSADTQYF
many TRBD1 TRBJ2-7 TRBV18 TGTGCCAGCTCACCGTCCCGGGACAGTCGATACGAGCAGTACTTC CASSPSRDSRYEQYF
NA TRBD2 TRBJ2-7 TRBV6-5 TGTGCCAGCAGTTTCTCAAGGACTAGCGGATTTCCCTACGAGCAGTACTTC CASSFSRTSGFPYEQYF
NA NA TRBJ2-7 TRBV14 TGTGCCAGCAGCCAAGACGAGGGGACCCTCCCGGACGACGAGCAGTCCTTC CASSQDEGTLPDDEQSF